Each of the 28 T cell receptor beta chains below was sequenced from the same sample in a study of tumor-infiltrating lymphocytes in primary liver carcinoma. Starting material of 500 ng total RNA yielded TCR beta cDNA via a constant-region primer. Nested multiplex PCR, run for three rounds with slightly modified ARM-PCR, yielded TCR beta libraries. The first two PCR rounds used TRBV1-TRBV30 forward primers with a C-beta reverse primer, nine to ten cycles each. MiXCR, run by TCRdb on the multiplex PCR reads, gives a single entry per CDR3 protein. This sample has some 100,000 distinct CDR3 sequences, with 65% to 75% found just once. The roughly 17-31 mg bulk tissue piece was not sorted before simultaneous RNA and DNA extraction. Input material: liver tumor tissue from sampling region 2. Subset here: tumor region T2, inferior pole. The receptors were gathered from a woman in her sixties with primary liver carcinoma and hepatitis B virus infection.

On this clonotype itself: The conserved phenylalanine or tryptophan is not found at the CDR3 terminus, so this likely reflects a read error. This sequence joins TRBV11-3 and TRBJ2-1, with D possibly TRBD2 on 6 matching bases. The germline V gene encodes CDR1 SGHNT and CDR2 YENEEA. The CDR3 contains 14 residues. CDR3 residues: CASSLGGNTNDQFL. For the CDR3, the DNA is TGTGCCAGCAGCTTAGGCGGGAACACTAATGATCAGTTCCTC.

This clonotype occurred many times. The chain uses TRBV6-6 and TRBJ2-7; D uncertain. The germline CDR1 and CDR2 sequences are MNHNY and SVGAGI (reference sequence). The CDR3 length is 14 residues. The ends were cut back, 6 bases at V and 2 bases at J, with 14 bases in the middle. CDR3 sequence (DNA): TGTGCCAGCAGGAAGGTGAATGTAGCCTACGAGCAGTACTTC. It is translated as CASRKVNVAYEQYF.

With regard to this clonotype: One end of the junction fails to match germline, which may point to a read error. CDR3 loop: CASNLGWGNQPQHF. The CDR3 DNA follows: TGTGCCAGCAATTTAGGGTGGGGGAATCAGCCCCAGCATTTT. The chain has TRBV28 and TRBJ1-5, with D tentatively TRBD1 (5 bases). The germline V gene encodes CDR1 MDHEN and CDR2 SYDVKM. CDR3 size: 14 residues. Using reference TRBV28 and TRBJ1-5 for the parts outside the CDR3, the full variable domain is DVKVTQSSRYLVKRTGEKVFLECVQDMDHENMFWYRQDPGLGLRLIYFSYDVKMKEKGDIPEGYSVSREKKERFSLILESASTNQTSMYLCASNLGWGNQPQHFGDGTRLSIL.

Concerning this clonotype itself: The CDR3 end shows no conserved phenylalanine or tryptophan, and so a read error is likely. The CDR3 sequence is CASSLNSGTVTEAFY. The CDR3 DNA reads as TGCGCCAGCAGCCTCAATTCCGGGACAGTGACTGAAGCTTTCTAT. The chain combines TRBV5-1 with TRBJ1-1, with TRBD1 identical over 7 bases. V shed 4 bases, J shed 5 bases, and the junction held 11 bases outside the gene matches. CDR1 SGHRS and CDR2 YFSETQ come from the germline V gene. The CDR3 is 15 amino acids.

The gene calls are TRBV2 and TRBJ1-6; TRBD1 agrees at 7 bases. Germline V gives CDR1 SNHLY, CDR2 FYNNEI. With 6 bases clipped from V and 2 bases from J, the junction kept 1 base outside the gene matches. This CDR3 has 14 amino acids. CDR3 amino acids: CASRQGAYNSPLHF. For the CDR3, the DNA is TGTGCCAGCAGGCAGGGGGCCTATAATTCACCCCTCCACTTT.

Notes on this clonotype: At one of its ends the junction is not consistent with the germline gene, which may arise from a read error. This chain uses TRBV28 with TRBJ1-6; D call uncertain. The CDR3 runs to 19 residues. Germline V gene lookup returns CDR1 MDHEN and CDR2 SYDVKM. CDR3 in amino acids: CASSLGVSGPTQHNSPIHF. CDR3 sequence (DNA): TGTGCCAGCAGTTTAGGGGTCTCAGGCCCGACACAGCATAATTCACCCATCCACTTT.

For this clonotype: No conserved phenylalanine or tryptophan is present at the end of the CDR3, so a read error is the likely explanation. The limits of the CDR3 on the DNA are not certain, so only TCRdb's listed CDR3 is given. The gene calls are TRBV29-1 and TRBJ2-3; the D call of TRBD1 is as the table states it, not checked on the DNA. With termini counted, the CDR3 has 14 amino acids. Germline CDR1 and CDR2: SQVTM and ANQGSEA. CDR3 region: CSARQGSNTDTKYY.

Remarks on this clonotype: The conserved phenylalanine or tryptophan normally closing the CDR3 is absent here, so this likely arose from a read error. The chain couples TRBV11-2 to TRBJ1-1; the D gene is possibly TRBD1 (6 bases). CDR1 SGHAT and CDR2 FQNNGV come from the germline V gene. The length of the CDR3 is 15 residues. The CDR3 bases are TGTGCCAGCAGCGCAGACGGACAGTTTAACACTGATGCTTTCTCT. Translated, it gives CASSADGQFNTDAFS.

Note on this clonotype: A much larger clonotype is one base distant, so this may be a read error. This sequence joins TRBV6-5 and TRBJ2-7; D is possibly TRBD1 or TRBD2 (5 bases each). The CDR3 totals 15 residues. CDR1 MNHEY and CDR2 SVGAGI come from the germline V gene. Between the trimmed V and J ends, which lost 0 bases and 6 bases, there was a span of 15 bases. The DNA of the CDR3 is TGTGCCAGCAGTTACTCTAACGACGGGACCTGCGAGCAGTACTTC. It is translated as CASSYSNDGTCEQYF.

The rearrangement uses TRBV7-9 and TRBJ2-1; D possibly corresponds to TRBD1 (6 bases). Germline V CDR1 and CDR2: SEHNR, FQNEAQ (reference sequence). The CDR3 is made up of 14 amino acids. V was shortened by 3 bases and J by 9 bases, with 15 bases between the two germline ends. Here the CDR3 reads CASSFQGTDSEQFF. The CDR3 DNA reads TGTGCCAGCAGCTTCCAAGGAACGGACAGTGAGCAGTTCTTC.

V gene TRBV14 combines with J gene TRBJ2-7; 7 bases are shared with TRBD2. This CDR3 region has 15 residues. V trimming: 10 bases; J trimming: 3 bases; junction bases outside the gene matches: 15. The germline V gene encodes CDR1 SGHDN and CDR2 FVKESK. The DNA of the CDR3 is TGTGCCAACAGTCAAGATTCCCGGGACTACTACGAGCAGTACTTC. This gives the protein CANSQDSRDYYEQYF. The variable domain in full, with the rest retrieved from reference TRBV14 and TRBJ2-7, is EAGVTQFPSHSVIEKGQTVTLRCDPISGHDNLYWYRRVMGKEIKFLLHFVKESKQDESGMPNNRFLAERTGGTYSTLKVQPAELEDSGVYFCANSQDSRDYYEQYFGPGTRLTVT.

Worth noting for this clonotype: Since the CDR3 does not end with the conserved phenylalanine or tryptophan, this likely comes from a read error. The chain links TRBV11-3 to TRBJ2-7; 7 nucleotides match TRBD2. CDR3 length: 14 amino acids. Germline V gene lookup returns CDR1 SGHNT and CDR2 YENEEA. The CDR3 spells CPSSLSGREHEQYL. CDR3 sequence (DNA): TGTCCCAGCAGCTTAAGCGGGCGGGAGCACGAACAGTACCTC.

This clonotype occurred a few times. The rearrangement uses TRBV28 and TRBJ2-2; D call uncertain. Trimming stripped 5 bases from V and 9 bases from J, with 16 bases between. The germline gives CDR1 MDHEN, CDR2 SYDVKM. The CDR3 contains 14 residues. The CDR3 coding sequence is TGTGCCAGCAGTCTTGACCCCTCTGCCTGGGAGCTGTTTTTT. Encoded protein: CASSLDPSAWELFF.

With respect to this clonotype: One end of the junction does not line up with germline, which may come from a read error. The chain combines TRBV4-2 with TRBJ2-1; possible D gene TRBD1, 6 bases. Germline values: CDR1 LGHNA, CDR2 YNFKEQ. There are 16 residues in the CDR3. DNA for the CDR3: TGTGCCAGCAGCCAAGGGGACACCGGGGTTTACAATGAGCAATTCTTC. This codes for CASSQGDTGVYNEQFF.

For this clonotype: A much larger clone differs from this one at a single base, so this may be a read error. CDR3 loop: CASGLVRLANEQLF. CDR3 in DNA: TGTGCTAGTGGTTTGGTAAGGCTAGCAAATGAGCAGCTCTTC. The gene calls are TRBV12-5 and TRBJ2-1, with D possibly TRBD2 on 5 matching bases. Germline CDR1 and CDR2: LGHNT and FRNRAP. CDR3 size: 14 residues.

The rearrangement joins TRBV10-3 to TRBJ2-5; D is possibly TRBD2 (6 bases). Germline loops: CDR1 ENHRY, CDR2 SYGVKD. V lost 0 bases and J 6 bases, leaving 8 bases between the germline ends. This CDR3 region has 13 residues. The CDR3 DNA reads TGTGCCATCAGTGAGTCGGAGGGACAGACCCAGTACTTC. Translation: CAISESEGQTQYF.

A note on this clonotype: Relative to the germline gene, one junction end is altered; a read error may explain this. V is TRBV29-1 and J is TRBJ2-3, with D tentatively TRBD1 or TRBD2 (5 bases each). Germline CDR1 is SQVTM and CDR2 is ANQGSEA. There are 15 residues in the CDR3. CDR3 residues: CGVDWDRSSTGTQYF. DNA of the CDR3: TGCGGCGTTGATTGGGATAGGTCTAGCACAGGTACGCAGTATTTT.

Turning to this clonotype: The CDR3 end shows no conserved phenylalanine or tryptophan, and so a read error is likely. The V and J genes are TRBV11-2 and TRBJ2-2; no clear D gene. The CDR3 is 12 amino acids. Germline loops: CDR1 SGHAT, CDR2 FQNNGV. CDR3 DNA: TGTGCCAGTAGGGTAAACACCGAGGAGCTGTTTTTG. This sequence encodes CASRVNTEELFL.

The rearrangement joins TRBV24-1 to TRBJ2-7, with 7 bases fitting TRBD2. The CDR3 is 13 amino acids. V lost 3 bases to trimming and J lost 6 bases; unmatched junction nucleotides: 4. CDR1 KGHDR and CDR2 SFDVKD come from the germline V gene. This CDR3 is CATSDGREGEQYF. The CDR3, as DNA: TGTGCCACCAGTGATGGCAGGGAGGGCGAGCAGTACTTC.

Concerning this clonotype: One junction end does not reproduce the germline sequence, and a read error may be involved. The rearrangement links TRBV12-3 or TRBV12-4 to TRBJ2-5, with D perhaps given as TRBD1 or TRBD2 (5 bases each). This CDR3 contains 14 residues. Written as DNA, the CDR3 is TGTGTCAGCAGTTTAGTTGGGGACGGAGAGACCCAGTACTTC. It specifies CVSSLVGDGETQYF.

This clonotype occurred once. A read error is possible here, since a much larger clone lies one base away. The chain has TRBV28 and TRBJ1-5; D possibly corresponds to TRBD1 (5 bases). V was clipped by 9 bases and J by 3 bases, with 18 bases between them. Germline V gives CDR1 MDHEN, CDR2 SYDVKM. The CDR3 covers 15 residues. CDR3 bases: TGTGCCAGAACCAGAACCAAGGGGTTCAATCAGCCCCAGCATTTT. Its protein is CARTRTKGFNQPQHF.

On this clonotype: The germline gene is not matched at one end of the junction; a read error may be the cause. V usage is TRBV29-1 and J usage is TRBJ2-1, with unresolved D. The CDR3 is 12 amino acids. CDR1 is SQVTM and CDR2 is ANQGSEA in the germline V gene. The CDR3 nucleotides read TGCGGCGTTGAAAGGTTGTGGAATGAGCAGTTCTTC. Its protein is CGVERLWNEQFF.

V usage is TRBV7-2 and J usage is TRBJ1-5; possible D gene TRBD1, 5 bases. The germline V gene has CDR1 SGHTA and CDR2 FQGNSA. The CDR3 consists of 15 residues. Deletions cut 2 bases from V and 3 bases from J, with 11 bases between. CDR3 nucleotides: TGTGCCAGCAGCTTATGGAGACAGCACAATCAGCCCCAGCATTTT. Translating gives CASSLWRQHNQPQHF. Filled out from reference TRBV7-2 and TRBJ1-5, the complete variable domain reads GAGVSQSPSNKVTEKGKDVELRCDPISGHTALYWYRQSLGQGLEFLIYFQGNSAPDKSGLPSDRFSAERTGGSVSTLTIQRTQQEDSAVYLCASSLWRQHNQPQHFGDGTRLSIL.

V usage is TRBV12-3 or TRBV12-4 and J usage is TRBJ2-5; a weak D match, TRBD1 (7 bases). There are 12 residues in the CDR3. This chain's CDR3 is CVSRRGVETQYF. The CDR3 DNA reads TGTGTGAGCCGCAGGGGGGTGGAGACCCAGTACTTC.

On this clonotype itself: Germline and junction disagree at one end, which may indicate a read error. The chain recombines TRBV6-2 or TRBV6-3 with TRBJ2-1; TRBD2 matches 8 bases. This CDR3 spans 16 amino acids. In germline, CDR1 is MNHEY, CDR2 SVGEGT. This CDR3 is CAISYRASGSYNEQLF. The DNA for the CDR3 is TGTGCCATCAGTTACCGGGCTAGCGGGTCCTACAATGAGCAGCTCTTC.

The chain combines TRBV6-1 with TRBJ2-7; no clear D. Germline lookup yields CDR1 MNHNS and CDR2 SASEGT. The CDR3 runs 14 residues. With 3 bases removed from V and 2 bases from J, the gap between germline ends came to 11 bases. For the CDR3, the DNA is TGTGCCAGCAGTGAGATCGTCACAACCTACGAGCAGTACTTC. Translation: CASSEIVTTYEQYF.

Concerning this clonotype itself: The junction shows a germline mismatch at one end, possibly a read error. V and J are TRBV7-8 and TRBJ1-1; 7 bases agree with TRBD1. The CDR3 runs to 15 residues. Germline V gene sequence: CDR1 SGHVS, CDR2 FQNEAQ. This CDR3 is CASSLVTGANIEAFF. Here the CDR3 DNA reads TGTGCCAGTAGCTTAGTAACAGGGGCGAACATTGAAGCTTTCTTT. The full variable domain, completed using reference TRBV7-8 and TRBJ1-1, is GAGVSQSPRYKVAKRGQDVALRCDPISGHVSLFWYQQALGQGPEFLTYFQNEAQLDKSGLPSDRFFAERPEGSVSTLKIQRTQQEDSAVYLCASSLVTGANIEAFFGQGTRLTVV.

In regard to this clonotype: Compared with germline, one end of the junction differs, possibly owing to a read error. CDR3 nucleotides: TGTACCACCAGCTTACTTGGGAACACTGGAGCTTTCTTT. Protein: CTTSLLGNTGAFF. The gene calls are TRBV11-2 and TRBJ1-1; D not resolved. Germline V lookup: CDR1 SGHAT, CDR2 FQNNGV. The CDR3 contains 13 residues.